These 28 T cell receptor beta chains originate from one sample sequenced in a study of blood T cells in healthy people across ages. Primers used in a second PCR of about 7 to 12 cycles were a sample-barcoded 5' primer and a J-beta primer mix. Each CDR3 protein is one row after TCRdb ran MiXCR on the 5' RACE reads. The repertoire consists of roughly 800,000 distinct CDR3 sequences, with over 45% occurring once and the leading ten covering around 20%. The sample comprised blood. The origin of the receptors is a young man in good health.

This clonotype appeared a few times. The V gene is TRBV15, the J gene TRBJ2-5; 8 bases are a match to TRBD2. V lost 0 bases and J lost 4; bases outside the gene matches: 4. From germline, CDR1 is LNHNV and CDR2 YYDKDF (reference sequence). This CDR3 comprises 15 residues. CDR3 nucleotides: TGTGCCACCAGCAGAGAACGGGGGGGCCGAGAGACCCAGTACTTC. It encodes CATSRERGGRETQYF.

V usage is TRBV5-1 and J usage is TRBJ1-6; no clear D. CDR3 size: 17 residues. With 0 bases removed from V and 0 bases from J, the gap between germline ends came to 10 bases. Germline V CDR1 and CDR2: SGHRS, YFSETQ. The CDR3 DNA follows: TGCGCCAGCAGCTTGGACACCTCAAGCTCCTATAATTCACCCCTCCACTTT. Residues: CASSLDTSSSYNSPLHF.

V and J are TRBV29-1 and TRBJ2-3, with 16 bases lining up with TRBD2. CDR3 length equals 16 residues. The junction had 9 bases not matched to a gene; V was cut back by 5 bases and J by 7 bases. Germline V CDR1 and CDR2: SQVTM, ANQGSEA. The CDR3 region has the DNA TGCAGCGTTCCCAGGGGACTAGCGGGGGGGCCCAATACGCAGTATTTT. It specifies CSVPRGLAGGPNTQYF.

The J gene is TRBJ1-1, the V gene TRBV4-2, with D perhaps matching TRBD1 (5 bases). V shed 0 bases and J shed 5 bases, with 10 bases lying between them. Germline CDR1 is LGHNA and CDR2 is YNFKEQ. The CDR3 is 14 residues long. The CDR3 DNA sequence: TGTGCCAGCAGCCAAGAAAAGGGGCAGACTGAAGCTTTCTTT. Its protein is CASSQEKGQTEAFF.

This chain joins TRBV12-3 or TRBV12-4 and TRBJ1-2; the match to TRBD1 covers 7 bases. V shed 3 bases, J shed 4 bases, and the junction held 2 bases outside the gene matches. The CDR3 length is 13 residues. The CDR3 DNA reads as TGTGCCAGCAGTTTTGCAGGGGGCTATGGCTACACCTTC. Translating it yields CASSFAGGYGYTF.

The chain carries TRBV24-1 and TRBJ2-5; D may be TRBD1 (7 bases). With 2 bases removed from V and 2 bases from J, the gap between germline ends came to 14 bases. CDR1 and CDR2 from the germline V gene are KGHDR and SFDVKD. The CDR3 spans 16 residues. The CDR3 coding sequence is TGTGCCACCAGTGATTCGCAGGGGGGAGGTCAAGAGACCCAGTACTTC. It is translated as CATSDSQGGGQETQYF.

The gene calls are TRBV20-1 and TRBJ2-6; no definite D call. V shed 2 bases and J shed 2 bases, with 4 bases lying between them. The CDR3 spans 13 residues. CDR1 and CDR2 from the germline V gene are DFQATT and SNEGSKA (reference sequence). The DNA of the CDR3 is TGCAGTGCTAGATTCCCTGGGGCCAACGTCCTGACTTTC. Residues: CSARFPGANVLTF.

The gene calls are TRBV6-6 and TRBJ2-3; D is perhaps TRBD2 (6 bases). The V gene lost 10 bases and the J gene lost 2 bases, with 13 bases spanning the gap. Germline V gives CDR1 MNHNY, CDR2 SVGAGI (reference sequence). The CDR3 is made up of 13 amino acids. This chain's CDR3 is CAITGLLTDTQYF. The CDR3 DNA reads as TGTGCCATCACCGGACTACTCACAGATACGCAGTATTTT.

The rearrangement joins TRBV3-1 to TRBJ2-1; D possibly corresponds to TRBD2 (6 bases). Trimming pared 0 bases from V and 9 bases from J, leaving 15 bases between. CDR3 length equals 15 residues. The germline CDR1 and CDR2 sequences are LGHDT and YNNKEL (reference sequence). The CDR3 loop reads CASSQDLSRGSEQFF. For the CDR3, the DNA is TGTGCCAGCAGCCAAGATCTTTCCCGGGGGAGTGAGCAGTTCTTC.

The chain couples TRBV7-2 to TRBJ2-3; 14 nucleotides match TRBD2. Germline V gene sequence: CDR1 SGHTA, CDR2 FQGNSA. The CDR3 sequence is 18 residues long. Germline trimming cut 5 bases from V and 4 bases from J; bases unmatched to any gene: 11. The CDR3 sequence is CASSPRLAGGPRSDTQYF. DNA of the CDR3: TGTGCCAGCAGCCCGCGACTAGCGGGGGGGCCACGGTCAGATACGCAGTATTTT.

The chain carries TRBV7-9 and TRBJ2-7; 7 bases line up with TRBD1. The length of the CDR3 is 15 residues. The germline V gene has CDR1 SEHNR and CDR2 FQNEAQ (reference sequence). The J segment lost 2 bases and the V segment lost 5 bases, leaving 9 bases of the junction unmatched. CDR3 DNA: TGTGCCAGCAGCCCAGGGACAGCGGAAACCTACGAGCAGTACTTC. Translation: CASSPGTAETYEQYF.

This clonotype was counted a few times. The V and J genes are TRBV15 and TRBJ2-4; 8 positions agree with TRBD1. The better agreement between TRBJ2-7 and the DNA end casts doubt on the J call. CDR3 length: 14 residues. CDR1 and CDR2 from the germline V gene are LNHNV and YYDKDF (reference sequence). This CDR3 is CATSPRTGLHEQYF. CDR3 DNA: TGTGCCACCAGCCCTCGGACAGGGCTCCACGAGCAGTACTTC.

Written as DNA, the CDR3 is TGTGCCAGCAGCTTAGTACGAAGGGGGCGGAGGGATACGCAGTATTTT. Amino acid sequence: CASSLVRRGRRDTQYF. The rearrangement joins TRBV7-7 to TRBJ2-3; 7 bases match TRBD1. The CDR3 is 16 residues long. The V and J ends lost 1 base and 6 bases, in that order; junction bases with no gene match: 10. Germline V gene sequence: CDR1 SSHAT, CDR2 FNYEAQ (reference sequence).

The chain has TRBV20-1 and TRBJ2-1, with TRBD1 as a possible D gene (6 bases). The DNA end favors TRBJ2-7, so the J call may be wrong. Germline assignment: CDR1 DFQATT and CDR2 SNEGSKA (reference sequence). This CDR3 is built from 15 residues. The DNA for the CDR3 is TGCAGTGCTACCTTCCGGGACATAGCCTACAATGAGCAGTACTTC. Translating it yields CSATFRDIAYNEQYF.

This clonotype was counted many times. The CDR3: CSVESRSLKNGYGYTF. The CDR3, as DNA: TGCAGCGTTGAAAGCCGCTCCCTTAAAAACGGCTATGGCTACACCTTC. The V gene is TRBV29-1, the J gene TRBJ1-2; no reliable D call. CDR1 and CDR2 (germline): SQVTM, ANQGSEA. The CDR3 runs 16 residues. Trimming cost V 2 bases and J 4 bases, with 20 bases left between them.

The chain joins TRBV6-5 to TRBJ1-4; D remains ambiguous. Trimming took off 2 bases at V and 0 bases at J, with 10 bases between the two ends. CDR1 and CDR2 from the germline V gene are MNHEY and SVGAGI. This CDR3 is 16 amino acids long. CDR3 sequence: CASSYKNTATNEKLFF. The DNA of the CDR3 is TGTGCCAGCAGTTACAAAAATACTGCAACTAATGAAAAACTGTTTTTT.

The chain is built from TRBV6-5 and TRBJ1-4; 9 positions match TRBD1. The CDR3 runs 15 residues. V trimming: 6 bases; J trimming: 7 bases; junction bases outside the gene matches: 9. The V gene's germline CDR1 is MNHEY and CDR2 SVGAGI. CDR3 sequence (DNA): TGTGCCAGCAGGTTACAGGGGGCGGTAGGTGAAAAACTGTTTTTT. It specifies CASRLQGAVGEKLFF.

The genes are TRBV7-9 and TRBJ1-1; D is undetermined. The CDR3 consists of 13 residues. The V gene's germline CDR1 is SEHNR and CDR2 FQNEAQ (reference sequence). V lost 5 bases and J 4 bases, leaving 11 bases between the germline ends. The CDR3: CASSPTEGTEAFF. DNA for the CDR3: TGTGCCAGCAGCCCTACTGAGGGCACTGAAGCTTTCTTT.

This clonotype was picked up a small number of times. V and J are TRBV20-1 and TRBJ2-3; 11 positions match TRBD2. After removal of 6 bases from V and 7 bases from J, the junction contained 6 bases not matched to a gene. There are 13 residues in the CDR3. Germline CDR1 is DFQATT and CDR2 is SNEGSKA (reference sequence). The CDR3, as DNA: TGCAGTGCGATCGGACTAGCGGGCAATACGCAGTATTTT. Protein product: CSAIGLAGNTQYF.

This clonotype was seen only a few times. The rearrangement joins TRBV7-2 to TRBJ2-1, with 7 bases lining up with TRBD2. The CDR3 extends over 15 amino acids. Germline V gives CDR1 SGHTA, CDR2 FQGNSA. Germline trimming cut 5 bases from V and 5 bases from J; bases unmatched to any gene: 9. DNA of the CDR3: TGTGCCAGCAGCAGTCGGACTAGGCTGGACAATGAGCAGTTCTTC. It encodes CASSSRTRLDNEQFF.

This clonotype was seen a few times. The rearrangement joins TRBV10-3 to TRBJ1-5, with 8 positions matching TRBD1. V shed 3 bases, J shed 3 bases, and the junction held 13 bases outside the gene matches. Germline V lookup: CDR1 ENHRY, CDR2 SYGVKD. This CDR3 spans 18 amino acids. The CDR3 region is CAISDRGTGSILNQPQHF. The CDR3 DNA reads TGTGCCATCAGTGATAGGGGGACAGGTTCGATTCTCAATCAGCCCCAGCATTTT.

This clonotype showed up many times. At one end, the junction sequence differs from germline, possibly due to a read error. V is TRBV9 and J is TRBJ2-6, with 8 bases identical to TRBD2. Germline V gene sequence: CDR1 SGDLS, CDR2 YYNGEE. This CDR3 is built from 14 residues. CDR3 DNA: TGTGCCAGTAGCGGGGATTCTGGGGCCAACGTCCTGACTTTC. Encoded protein: CASSGDSGANVLTF.

The chain couples TRBV28 to TRBJ1-1, with TRBD1 matching 7 bases. This CDR3 is built from 14 residues. Trimming at V came to 6 bases and at J to 1 base, leaving 5 bases not matched to a gene. Germline loops: CDR1 MDHEN, CDR2 SYDVKM. The CDR3 DNA sequence: TGTGCCAGCAGAAGACACAGGGGGAACACTGAAGCTTTCTTT. It specifies CASRRHRGNTEAFF.

This clonotype turned up a few times. This sequence joins TRBV29-1 and TRBJ2-1, with 11 nucleotides matching TRBD2. Germline trimming cut 7 bases from V and 1 base from J; bases unmatched to any gene: 3. Germline V lookup: CDR1 SQVTM, CDR2 ANQGSEA. The CDR3 spans 14 residues. The CDR3 DNA reads TGCAGCGCAGGGACTAGCGGTTCCTACAATGAGCAGTTCTTC. Protein product: CSAGTSGSYNEQFF.

V is TRBV7-3 and J is TRBJ2-3, with D uncertain. The V gene lost 5 bases and the J gene lost 8 bases, with 14 bases spanning the gap. The CDR3 has 13 amino acids. Germline V gene lookup returns CDR1 SGHTA and CDR2 FQGTGA. DNA of the CDR3: TGTGCCAGCAGCGCGTCTTCTGGCGGTACGCAGTATTTT. Encoded protein: CASSASSGGTQYF.

The rearrangement links TRBV7-9 to TRBJ1-2; the D gene is possibly TRBD1 (5 bases). CDR1 is SEHNR and CDR2 is FQNEAQ in the germline V gene (reference sequence). V was trimmed by 2 bases and J by 4 bases, leaving 17 bases between them. The CDR3 consists of 16 residues. The CDR3 sequence is CASSLIGTALLYGYTF. The CDR3 DNA follows: TGTGCCAGCAGCTTAATTGGGACGGCGCTCCTCTATGGCTACACCTTC.

V and J are TRBV30 and TRBJ2-5, with D possibly matching TRBD1 (5 bases). Near its end, the DNA agrees better with TRBJ2-7, so the J call may be wrong. CDR3 length: 12 residues. Germline values: CDR1 GTSNPN, CDR2 SVGIG (reference sequence). CDR3 residues: CAWNRQGYEQYF. DNA of the CDR3: TGTGCCTGGAACCGGCAGGGCTACGAGCAGTACTTC.

This chain links TRBV12-3 or TRBV12-4 with TRBJ1-2, with D uncertain. Between the trimmed V and J ends, which lost 4 bases and 8 bases, there was a span of 14 bases. This CDR3 comprises 13 residues. The CDR3 bases are TGTGCCAGCAGTTCTCCGACAAAGGGAGGCTACACCTTC. Residues: CASSSPTKGGYTF.